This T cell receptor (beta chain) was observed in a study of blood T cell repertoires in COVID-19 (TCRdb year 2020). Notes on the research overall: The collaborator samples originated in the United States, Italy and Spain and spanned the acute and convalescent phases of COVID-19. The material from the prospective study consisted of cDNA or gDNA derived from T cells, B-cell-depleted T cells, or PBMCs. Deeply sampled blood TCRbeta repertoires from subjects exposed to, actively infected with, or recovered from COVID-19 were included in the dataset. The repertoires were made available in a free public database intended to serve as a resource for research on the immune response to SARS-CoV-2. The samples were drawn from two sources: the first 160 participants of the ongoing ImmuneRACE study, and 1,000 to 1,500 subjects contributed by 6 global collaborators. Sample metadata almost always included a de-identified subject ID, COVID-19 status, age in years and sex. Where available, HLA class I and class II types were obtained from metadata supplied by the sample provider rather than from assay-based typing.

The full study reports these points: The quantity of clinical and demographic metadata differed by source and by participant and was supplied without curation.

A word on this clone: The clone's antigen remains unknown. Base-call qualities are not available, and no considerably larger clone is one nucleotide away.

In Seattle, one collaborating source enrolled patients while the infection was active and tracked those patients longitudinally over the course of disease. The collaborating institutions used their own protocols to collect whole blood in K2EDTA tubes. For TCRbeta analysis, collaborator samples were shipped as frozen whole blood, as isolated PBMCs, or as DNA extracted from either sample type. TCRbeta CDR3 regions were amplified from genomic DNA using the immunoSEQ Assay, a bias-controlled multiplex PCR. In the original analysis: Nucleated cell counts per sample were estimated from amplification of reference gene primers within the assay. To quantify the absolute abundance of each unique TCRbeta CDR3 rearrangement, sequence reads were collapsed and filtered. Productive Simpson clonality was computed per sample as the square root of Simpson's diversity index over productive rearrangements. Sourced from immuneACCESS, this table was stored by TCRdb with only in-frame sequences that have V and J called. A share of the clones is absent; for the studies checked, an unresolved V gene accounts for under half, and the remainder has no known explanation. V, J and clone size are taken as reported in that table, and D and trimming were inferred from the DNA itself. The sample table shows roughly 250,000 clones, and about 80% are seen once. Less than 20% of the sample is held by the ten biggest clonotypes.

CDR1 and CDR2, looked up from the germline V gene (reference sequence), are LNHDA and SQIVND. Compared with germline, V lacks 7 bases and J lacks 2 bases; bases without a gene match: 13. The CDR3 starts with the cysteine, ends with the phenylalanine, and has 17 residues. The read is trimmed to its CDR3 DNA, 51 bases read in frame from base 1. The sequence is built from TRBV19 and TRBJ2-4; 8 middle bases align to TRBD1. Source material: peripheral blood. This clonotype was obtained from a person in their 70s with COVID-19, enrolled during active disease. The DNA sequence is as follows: TGTGCCAGTACCCTGCGCTGGACAGGGATCTCCAAAAACATTCAGTACTTC. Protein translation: CASTLRWTGISKNIQYF.